This TCR beta chain comes out of a study of blood T cells in healthy people across ages. Findings and caveats of the study: Age showed a roughly linear inverse relationship with TCR beta diversity per million T cells. Estimates of total diversity, which came from one million sequenced T cells, were considered to be underestimates.

Combining a sample-barcoded 5' primer with a J-beta primer mix, a second PCR ran for roughly 7 to 11 cycles. The template-switch adaptor, which had 12 random nucleotides, put a tag on each cDNA molecule. In TCRdb, the 5' RACE reads were re-called with MiXCR into one record per CDR3 protein. The sample contains about 1.8 million distinct CDR3 sequences, around 48% of which appear only once. V lost 3 bases and J lost 8; bases outside the gene matches: 17. The CDR3 spans 17 residues. Per germline, CDR1 DFQATT and CDR2 SNEGSKA (reference sequence). On this clonotype itself: Its antigen is not known.

The specimen was blood. This receptor was obtained from a woman in her thirties or forties in good health. The V call is TRBV20-1, the J call TRBJ1-5; 9 nucleotides align to TRBD1. DNA for the CDR3: TGCAGTGCTAGGGGGGGACAGGGTTCTCCAAGTCTAAAGCCCCAGCATTTT. This translates into CSARGGQGSPSLKPQHF.